This TCR beta chain was captured in a study of cytomegalovirus exposure and HLA in healthy donors. The PCR contained 60 Vbeta and 13 Jbeta primers. TCRdb's copy holds only in-frame clones and misses some; the assay was immunoSEQ multiplex PCR. The repertoire includes about 91,000 clones, about 68% of them detected once, and approximately 2.2% sits in the top ten. The study, taken as a whole, reports: About 87% or about 30% of the time was how often most TCR beta V segments were productive, according to an earlier analysis. Presence/absence analyses took donor sequencing depth as roughly uniform. Accurate prediction of most subjects' HLA-A and HLA-B alleles from TCR beta sequences was reported. When analyzed later, a missense DCLRE1C variant was found to be linked to TCR beta V- and J-gene trimming.

As for this clone: Its specificity is not known.

The sequenced material came from PBMCs. This TCR came from a human donor in good health.

The CDR3 region is CASSPPLPGSYEQYF. For the CDR3, the DNA is TGTGCCAGCTCACCACCCCTCCCCGGGTCCTACGAGCAGTACTTC. This sequence joins TRBV18 and TRBJ2-7; D ambiguous. Germline assignment: CDR1 KGHSH and CDR2 LQKENI. The CDR3 extends over 15 amino acids. The V gene lost 0 bases and the J gene lost 1 base, with 10 bases spanning the gap. Based on the CDR3 plus reference TRBV18 and TRBJ2-7, the full variable domain is NAGVMQNPRHLVRRRGQEARLRCSPMKGHSHVYWYRQLPEEGLKFMVYLQKENIIDESGMPKERFSAEFPKEGPSILRIQQVVRGDSAAYFCASSPPLPGSYEQYFGPGTRLTVT.